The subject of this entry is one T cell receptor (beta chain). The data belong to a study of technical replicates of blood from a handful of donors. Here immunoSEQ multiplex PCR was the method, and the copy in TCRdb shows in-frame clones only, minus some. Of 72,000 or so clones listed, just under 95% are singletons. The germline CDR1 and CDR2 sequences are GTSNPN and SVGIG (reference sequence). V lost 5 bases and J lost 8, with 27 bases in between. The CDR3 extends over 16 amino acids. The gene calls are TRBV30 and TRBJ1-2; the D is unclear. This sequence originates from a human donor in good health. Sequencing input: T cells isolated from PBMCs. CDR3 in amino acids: CAWRNTPDWTAGGYTF. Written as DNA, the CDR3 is TGTGCCTGGCGCAACACGCCGGACTGGACCGCCGGGGGCTACACCTTC.